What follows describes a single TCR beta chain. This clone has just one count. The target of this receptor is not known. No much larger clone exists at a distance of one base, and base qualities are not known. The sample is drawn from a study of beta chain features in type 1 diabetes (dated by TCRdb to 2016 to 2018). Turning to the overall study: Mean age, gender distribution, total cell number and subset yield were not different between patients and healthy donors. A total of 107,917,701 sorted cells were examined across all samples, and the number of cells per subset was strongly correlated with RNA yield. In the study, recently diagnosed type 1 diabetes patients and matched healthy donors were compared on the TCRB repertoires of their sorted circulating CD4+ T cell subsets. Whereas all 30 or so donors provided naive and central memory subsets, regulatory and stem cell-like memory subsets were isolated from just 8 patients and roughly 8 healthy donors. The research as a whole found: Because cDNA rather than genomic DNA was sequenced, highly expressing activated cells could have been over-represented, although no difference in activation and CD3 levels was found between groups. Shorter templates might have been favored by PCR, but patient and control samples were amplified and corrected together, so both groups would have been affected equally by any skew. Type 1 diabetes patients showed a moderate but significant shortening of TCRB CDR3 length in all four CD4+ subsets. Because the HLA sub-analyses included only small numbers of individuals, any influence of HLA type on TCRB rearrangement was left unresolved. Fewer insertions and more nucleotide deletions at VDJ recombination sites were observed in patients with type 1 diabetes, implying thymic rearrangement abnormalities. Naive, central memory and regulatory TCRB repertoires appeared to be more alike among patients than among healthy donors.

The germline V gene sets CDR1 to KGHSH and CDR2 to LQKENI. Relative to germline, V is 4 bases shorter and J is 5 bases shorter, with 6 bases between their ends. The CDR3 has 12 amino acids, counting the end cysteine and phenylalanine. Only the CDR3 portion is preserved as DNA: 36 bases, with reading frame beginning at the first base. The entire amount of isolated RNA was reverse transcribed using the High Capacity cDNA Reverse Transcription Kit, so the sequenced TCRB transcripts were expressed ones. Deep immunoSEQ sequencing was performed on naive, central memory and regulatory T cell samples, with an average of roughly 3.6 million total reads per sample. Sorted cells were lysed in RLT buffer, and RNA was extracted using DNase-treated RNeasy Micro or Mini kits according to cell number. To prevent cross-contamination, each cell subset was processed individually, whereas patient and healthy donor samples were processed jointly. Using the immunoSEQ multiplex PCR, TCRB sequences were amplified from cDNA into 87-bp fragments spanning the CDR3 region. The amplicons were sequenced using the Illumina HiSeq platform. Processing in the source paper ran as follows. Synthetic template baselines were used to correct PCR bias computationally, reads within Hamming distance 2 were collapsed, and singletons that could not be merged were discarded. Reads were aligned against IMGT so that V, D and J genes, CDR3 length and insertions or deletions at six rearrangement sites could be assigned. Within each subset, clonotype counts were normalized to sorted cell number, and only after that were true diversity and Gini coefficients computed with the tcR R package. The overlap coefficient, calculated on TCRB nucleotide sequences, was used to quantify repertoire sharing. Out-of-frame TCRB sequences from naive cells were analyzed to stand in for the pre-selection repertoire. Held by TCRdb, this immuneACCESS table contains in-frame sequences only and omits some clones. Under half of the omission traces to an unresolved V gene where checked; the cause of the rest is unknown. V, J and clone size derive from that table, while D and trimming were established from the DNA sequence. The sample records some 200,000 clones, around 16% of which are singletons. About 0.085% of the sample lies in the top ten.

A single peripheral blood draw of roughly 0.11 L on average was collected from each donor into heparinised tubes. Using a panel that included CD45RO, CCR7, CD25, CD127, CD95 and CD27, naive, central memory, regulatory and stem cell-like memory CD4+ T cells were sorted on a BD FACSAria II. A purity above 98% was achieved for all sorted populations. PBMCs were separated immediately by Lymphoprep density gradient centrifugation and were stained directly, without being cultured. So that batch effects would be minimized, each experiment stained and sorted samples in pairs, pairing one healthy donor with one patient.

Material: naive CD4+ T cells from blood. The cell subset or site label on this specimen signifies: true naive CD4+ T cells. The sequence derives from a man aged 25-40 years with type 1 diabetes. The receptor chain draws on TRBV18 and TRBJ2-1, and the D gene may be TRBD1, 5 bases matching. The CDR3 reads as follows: CASSRQNNEQFF. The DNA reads TGTGCCAGCTCACGACAGAACAATGAGCAGTTCTTC.